This T cell receptor beta chain is drawn from a study of blood T cells in healthy people across ages. Alongside a J-beta primer mix, a sample-barcoded 5' primer served in a second PCR lasting roughly 7 to 11 cycles. MiXCR was run by TCRdb on the 5' RACE reads, yielding one entry per CDR3 protein. The sample has 650,000 to 900,000 distinct CDR3 sequences, around 68% seen once; the top ten hold about 30%. Germline values: CDR1 MNHEY, CDR2 SVGAGI. Trimming took 8 bases from V and 6 from J, leaving 8 bases between them. The CDR3 sequence is 11 residues long. Study results and limitations: Conclusively comparing naive with antigen-experienced cells was impossible with unsorted PBMCs. A roughly linear fall in TCR beta diversity per million T cells was seen with increasing age.

Peripheral blood, about 9.8 milliliters per donor, was collected. Notes on this clonotype: No antigen is known for it. It may be a read error: a sequence one base away is much more abundant.

The sequencing sample was made of blood. The gene calls are TRBV6-5 and TRBJ2-1, with a tentative D call TRBD2 (5 bases). The receptor comes from a man younger than 40 in good health. The chain's CDR3 is CASASSNEQFF. The CDR3 nucleotides are TGTGCCAGCGCTAGCAGCAATGAGCAGTTCTTC.